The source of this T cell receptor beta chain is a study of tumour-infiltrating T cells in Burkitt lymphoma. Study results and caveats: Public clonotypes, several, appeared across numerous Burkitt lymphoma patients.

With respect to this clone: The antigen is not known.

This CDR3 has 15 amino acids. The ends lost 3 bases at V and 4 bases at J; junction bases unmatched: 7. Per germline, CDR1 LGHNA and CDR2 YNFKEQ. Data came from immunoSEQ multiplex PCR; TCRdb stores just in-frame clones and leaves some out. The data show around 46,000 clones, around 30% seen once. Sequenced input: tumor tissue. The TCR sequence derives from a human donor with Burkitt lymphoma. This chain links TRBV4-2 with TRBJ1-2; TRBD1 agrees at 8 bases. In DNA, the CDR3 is TGTGCCAGCAGCCAGACAGGGGTCACCCCCTATGGCTACACCTTC. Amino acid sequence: CASSQTGVTPYGYTF.